This TCR beta chain originates from a study of T-cell memory formation after mild COVID-19. The study's findings and limits: Still unconfirmed is whether the second-wave clones peaking on day 37 recognized SARS-CoV-2. Cross-reactive memory appears to have joined, as suggested by some responding clones showing up in pre-infection memory.

This clonotype was seen a handful of times. The antigen is unknown. This CDR3 has 14 residues. V lost 1 base, J lost 6 bases, and 13 bases lay in between. The germline CDR1 and CDR2 sequences are SGDLS and YYNGEE. TCRdb fed the 5' RACE reads into MiXCR, producing one record per CDR3 protein. The repertoire consists of around 90,000 distinct CDR3 sequences, with approximately 15% occurring once and the leading ten covering approximately 40%. This sequence joins TRBV9 and TRBJ2-5; tentative D call: TRBD1 (6 bases). The sample taken for sequencing was PBMCs or a T cell subset sorted from them (not recorded which). The source is a man between 18 and 35 years old who had mild COVID-19 (a few samples of this study predate the infection). Cell type and time point are not known. Here the CDR3 reads CASSVSRGAQTQYF. The CDR3 DNA sequence: TGTGCCAGCAGCGTATCCAGGGGCGCCCAGACCCAGTACTTC.